This section outlines one T cell receptor beta chain sequence together with its context. The target antigen is unknown. V was shortened by 2 bases and J by 2 bases, with 14 bases between the two germline ends. Germline lookup yields CDR1 MNHNS and CDR2 SASEGT. The CDR3 sequence is 16 residues long. This entry is derived from a study of cytomegalovirus exposure and HLA in healthy donors. Overall study context: The roughly 120 validation repertoires matched the approximately 700 first-cohort repertoires in platform, a later analysis reported.

Study-wide results and caveats: Researchers catalogued some 160 TCR beta chains as cytomegalovirus-associated.

The validation cohort, a group of over a hundred subjects, included the donors and was separate from the approximately 670-subject first cohort. Some clones are missing from TCRdb's copy, which holds only in-frame ones; the method was immunoSEQ multiplex PCR. This sample has under 200,000 clones, with about three quarters found just once. The chain is built from TRBV6-1 and TRBJ2-3; possibly TRBD2 for D (6 bases). The clonotype comes from a woman in her twenties or thirties in good health and CMV-seronegative. The sample consisted of PBMCs. The CDR3: CASSESNGRDTDTQYF. The CDR3 nucleotides read TGTGCCAGCAGTGAAAGTAATGGGCGGGACACAGATACGCAGTATTTT.